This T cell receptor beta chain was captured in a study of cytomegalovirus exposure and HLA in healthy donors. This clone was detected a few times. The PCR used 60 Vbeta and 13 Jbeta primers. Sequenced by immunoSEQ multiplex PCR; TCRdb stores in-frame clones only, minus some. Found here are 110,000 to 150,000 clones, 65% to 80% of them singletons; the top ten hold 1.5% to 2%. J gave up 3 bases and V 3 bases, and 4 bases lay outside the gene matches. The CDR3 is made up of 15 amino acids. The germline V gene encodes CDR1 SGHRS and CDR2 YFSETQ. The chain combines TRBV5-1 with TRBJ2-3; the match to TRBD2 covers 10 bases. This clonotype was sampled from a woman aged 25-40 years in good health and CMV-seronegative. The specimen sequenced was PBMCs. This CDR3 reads CASSSSGRGTDTQYF. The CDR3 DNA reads TGCGCCAGCAGCTCTAGCGGGAGAGGGACAGATACGCAGTATTTT. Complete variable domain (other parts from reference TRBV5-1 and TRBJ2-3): KAGVTQTPRYLIKTRGQQVTLSCSPISGHRSVSWYQQTPGQGLQFLFEYFSETQRNKGNFPGRFSGRQFSNSRSEMNVSTLELGDSALYLCASSSSGRGTDTQYFGPGTRLTVL.